The 5 T cell receptor beta chains below all came from one sample that was sequenced in a study of T cell responses to AZD1222 COVID-19 vaccine (dated by TCRdb to the early 2020s). In the paper's terms, the time point label means: baseline before first vaccination. The method was the immunoSEQ multiplex PCR assay. TCRdb limited this immuneACCESS table to in-frame rearrangements with V and J called. A share of clones is missing; checked studies link under half to unresolved V genes, and the rest is unexplained. A total of roughly 130,000 clones appear in this sample, roughly 90% of them only once. Around 5% of the sample goes to the ten largest clones. Sequencing was performed on peripheral blood, taken on day 0 of AZD1222 vaccination. These receptors all stem from an adult in good health.

This clone was found once. V usage is TRBV25-1 and J usage is TRBJ2-1; 7 bases are shared with TRBD2. J lost 6 bases, V lost 0 bases, and 8 bases had no gene match. The CDR3 spans 16 residues. CDR1 MGHDK and CDR2 SYGVNS come from the germline V gene. CDR3 bases: TGTGCCAGCAGTGAATATCGAGGTGGGGGGGGCAATGAGCAGTTCTTC. Its translation: CASSEYRGGGGNEQFF.

The V gene is TRBV4-3, the J gene TRBJ2-7, with 7 bases matching TRBD1. The CDR3 runs 17 residues. Germline V gene data show CDR1 as LGHNA and CDR2 as YSLEER. With 1 base clipped from V and 5 bases from J, the junction kept 14 bases outside the gene matches. The CDR3, as DNA: TGCGCCAGCAGCCAAGTATGGACAGGTCAAGGTACCGACGAGCAGTACTTC. Protein product: CASSQVWTGQGTDEQYF.

The chain employs TRBV19 and TRBJ1-5; D is unresolved. The germline CDR1 and CDR2 sequences are LNHDA and SQIVND (reference sequence). Trimming pared 9 bases from V and 4 bases from J, leaving 13 bases between. There are 13 residues in the CDR3. The CDR3 DNA sequence: TGTGCCAGCGACACTACGGGTAATCAGCCCCAGCATTTT. Protein: CASDTTGNQPQHF.

The chain combines TRBV7-2 with TRBJ1-5; a weak D match, TRBD1 (5 bases). CDR3 length: 15 residues. V was cut by 3 bases and J by 7 bases, with 16 bases left in between. The germline V gene has CDR1 SGHTA and CDR2 FQGNSA. CDR3 sequence (DNA): TGTGCCAGCAGCTTGACCGCCAGGGTGGGACAGCCCCAGCATTTT. It encodes CASSLTARVGQPQHF.

V usage is TRBV7-2 and J usage is TRBJ2-7; 10 positions match TRBD1. The germline V gene encodes CDR1 SGHTA and CDR2 FQGNSA. The junction had 11 bases not matched to a gene; V was cut back by 8 bases and J by 4 bases. This CDR3 is 15 amino acids long. CDR3 nucleotide sequence: TGTGCCAGCCGACTTAGACAGGGGGCTTTTTACGAGCAGTACTTC. The encoded protein is CASRLRQGAFYEQYF.